A selection of T cell receptor beta chains follows, all from one sample in a study of blood T cell repertoires in COVID-19. The method was immunoSEQ multiplex PCR; TCRdb's version includes in-frame clones alone and lacks a portion of them. The table includes hundreds of thousands of clones, roughly 86% detected once. Sequencing used PBMCs or T cells enriched from blood (not recorded which). These TCRs come from a woman aged 25 to 45 who had recovered from COVID-19. Both conserved end residues are part of each CDR3. D genes are given only for firm matches. The size field is filled for only some rows; it gives once, few, many or a size class.

d_call	j_call	v_call	clone_size	cdr3_nt	cdr3_aa
TRBD2	TRBJ2-3	TRBV9	NA	TGTGCCAGCAGTGAAGCGGGACTGGATACGCAGTATTTT	CASSEAGLDTQYF
NA	TRBJ1-2	TRBV5-4	NA	TGTGCCAGCAGCTTCAGGCCATCGGATGGCTACACCTTC	CASSFRPSDGYTF
TRBD2	TRBJ2-1	TRBV10-3	NA	TGTGCCATCAGTGAGGTCGGTAGCGGGGGGGGTGAGCAGTTCTTC	CAISEVGSGGGEQFF
NA	TRBJ2-3	TRBV24-1	NA	TGTGCCACCTCAGGGGTGTGGGGCACAGATACGCAGTATTTT	CATSGVWGTDTQYF
TRBD1	TRBJ1-1	TRBV5-1	NA	TGCGCCAGCAGCTTGGGCCGGACAGGGGCCCTTAGCACTGAAGCTTTCTTT	CASSLGRTGALSTEAFF
TRBD1	TRBJ1-1	TRBV19	NA	TGTGCCAGTATGGACAGGGCGGCGGGCACTGAAGCTTTCTTT	CASMDRAAGTEAFF
NA	TRBJ1-1	TRBV28	NA	TGTGCCAGCAGTCTCACCATAGACAAAAGGGCTTTCTTT	CASSLTIDKRAFF
TRBD1	TRBJ2-1	TRBV18	NA	TGTGCCAGCTCACCGGGACAGGGAGACTGGAATGAGCAGTTCTTC	CASSPGQGDWNEQFF
TRBD1	TRBJ2-3	TRBV10-2	NA	TGCGCCAGCAGTGACAGACAGGGAACAGATACGCAGTATTTT	CASSDRQGTDTQYF
NA	TRBJ2-5	TRBV29-1	NA	TGCAGCGCGAATGCAGGGGTACAAGAGACCCAGTACTTC	CSANAGVQETQYF
NA	TRBJ1-5	TRBV28	once	TGTGCCAGCAGCACTGGGGCAAGCGCTAGGGGTAGCAATCAGCCCCAGCATTTT	CASSTGASARGSNQPQHF
NA	TRBJ1-1	TRBV7-2	NA	TGTGCCAGCAGCTTAGATGCGGAGGGTTGGGGCACTGAAGCTTTCTTT	CASSLDAEGWGTEAFF
TRBD1	TRBJ1-4	TRBV28	NA	TGTGCCAGCAGTCCGGACAGGGATGAAAAACTGTTTTTT	CASSPDRDEKLFF
NA	TRBJ2-3	TRBV3-1/TRBV3-2	few	TGTGCCAGCAGCCCTAGAAAATTTGGCAACACAGATACGCAGTATTTT	CASSPRKFGNTDTQYF
NA	TRBJ2-7	TRBV10-3	NA	TGTGCCGTCGAGGGGGCGCAGGGGGGCTACGAGCAGTACTTC	CAVEGAQGGYEQYF
TRBD1	TRBJ1-2	TRBV10-3	few	TGTGCCATCAGTGAAGACAGGGGTAGAGGCTACACCTTC	CAISEDRGRGYTF
TRBD1	TRBJ1-5	TRBV13	NA	TGTGCCAGCAGCTCCGACAGGGCCAATCAGCCCCAGCATTTT	CASSSDRANQPQHF
NA	TRBJ2-6	TRBV19	NA	TGTGCCAGTACGCAGGGGCAAGGGGCCAACGTCCTGACTTTC	CASTQGQGANVLTF
TRBD1	TRBJ1-1	TRBV28	NA	TGTGCCAGCAGGACTATGTACTTTCGGACAGGGATTGGAATTCGTCCCACTGAAGCTTTCTTT	CASRTMYFRTGIGIRPTEAFF
TRBD1	TRBJ1-3	TRBV19	NA	TGTGCCAGTAGTATCACAGAAGGAGGGACAGGGGGCCCCAGGGGGAACACCATATATTTT	CASSITEGGTGGPRGNTIYF
NA	TRBJ2-7	TRBV6-5	NA	TGTGCCAGCAGTCAGAGCGACGAGCAGTACTTC	CASSQSDEQYF
TRBD1	TRBJ1-5	TRBV28	NA	TGTGCCAGCAGTTCAGACAGGGACAATCAGCCCCAGCATTTT	CASSSDRDNQPQHF
TRBD2	TRBJ2-1	TRBV10-3	NA	TGTGCCATCAAAGGGACTAGCGGGAGTTTTAATGAGCAGTTCTTC	CAIKGTSGSFNEQFF
NA	TRBJ2-3	TRBV5-1	NA	TGCGCCAGCAGCGTGACAGGACCCACAGATACGCAGTATTTT	CASSVTGPTDTQYF
NA	TRBJ2-2	TRBV9	NA	TGTGCCAGCAGCCTACTTGAAGCGGGCGCCGGGGAGCTGTTTTTT	CASSLLEAGAGELFF
NA	TRBJ2-6	TRBV28	few	TGTGCCAGCAGTTTTCAATCTGGGGCCAACGTCCTGACTTTC	CASSFQSGANVLTF
TRBD2	TRBJ2-1	TRBV6-4	once	TGTGCCAGCAGACCAGAAGCGGGAGGGCCATACAATGAGCAGTTCTTC	CASRPEAGGPYNEQFF
NA	TRBJ1-1	TRBV6-6	NA	TGTGCCAGCATACAAGGGGGCACTGAAGCTTTCTTT	CASIQGGTEAFF
TRBD1	TRBJ2-7	TRBV4-3	NA	TGCGCCAGCAGCCTACAGGGGGCCGCCGAGCAGTACTTC	CASSLQGAAEQYF
TRBD1	TRBJ1-1	TRBV2	NA	TGTGCCAGCAGAGGGGACAGGGACACTGAAGCTTTCTTT	CASRGDRDTEAFF
NA	TRBJ2-7	TRBV7-8	NA	TGTGCCAGCAGCTTAGGATCCAGGGCTGCCGAGCAGTACTTC	CASSLGSRAAEQYF
NA	TRBJ1-3	TRBV28	few	TGTGCCAGCAGAAGGAGTGGAAACACCATATATTTT	CASRRSGNTIYF
NA	TRBJ2-7	TRBV2	NA	TGTGCCAGCAGTTGGGGGAGGGGGAGCTCCTACGAGCAGTACTTC	CASSWGRGSSYEQYF
TRBD2	TRBJ2-7	TRBV7-9	NA	TGTGCCAGCAGCCACCAGCGGGGGACCTCCTACGAGCAGTACTTC	CASSHQRGTSYEQYF
NA	TRBJ2-5	TRBV27	NA	TGTGCCACCCACCGGGGTAGTCAAGAGACCCAGTACTTC	CATHRGSQETQYF
TRBD1	TRBJ2-7	TRBV10-3	NA	TGTGCCATCAATAGGGTCGGGACAGGTACTTACGAGCAGTACTTC	CAINRVGTGTYEQYF
NA	TRBJ2-5	TRBV11-1	NA	TGTGCCAGCAGCTTTGGGGGCCGGGTAGAAGAGACCCAGTACTTC	CASSFGGRVEETQYF
NA	TRBJ1-3	TRBV2	NA	TGTGCCAGCAATCGGGGTTCAGACACCATATATTTT	CASNRGSDTIYF
NA	TRBJ2-7	TRBV5-1	NA	TGCGCCAGCAGCTTAGAGCGCCCAGTTGGCGAGCAGTACTTC	CASSLERPVGEQYF
NA	TRBJ1-2	TRBV28	once	TGTGCCAGCAGTCTTTATAATTTTGGAGGGACTAACTATGGCTACACCTTC	CASSLYNFGGTNYGYTF